Each of the 32 T cell receptor beta chains below was sequenced from the same sample in a study of T-cell reconstitution after alpha-beta-depleted transplantation in children. Unique molecular identifiers were incorporated during preparation of the TCRbeta library. TCRdb itself ran the PCR reads through MiXCR, one entry per CDR3 protein. The repertoire holds a few hundred thousand distinct CDR3 sequences, 20% to 30% seen once, with less than 40% in the top ten. The sample was PBMCs, taken before TCRalphabeta/CD19-depleted stem cell transplant. All receptors derive from a boy under two years old with Wiskott-Aldrich syndrome, due to receive a stem cell transplant.

The chain recombines TRBV12-3 or TRBV12-4 with TRBJ2-1, with TRBD2 identical over 13 bases. The CDR3 covers 18 residues. The trim removed 8 bases at V and 8 bases at J, leaving 18 bases unmatched. The CDR3 here is CASCSSPGTSGAGYEQFF. The CDR3 bases are TGTGCCAGCTGTTCCTCTCCAGGGACTAGCGGGGCCGGTTATGAGCAGTTCTTC.

In its sample, this clonotype was seen a few times. The chain employs TRBV9 and TRBJ2-7; TRBD1 matches at 10 bases. Germline V gene sequence: CDR1 SGDLS, CDR2 YYNGEE. V lost 2 bases to trimming and J lost 7 bases; unmatched junction nucleotides: 12. The CDR3 is made up of 16 amino acids. CDR3 sequence reads: CASSVEPGQGYVEQYF. CDR3 bases: TGTGCCAGCAGCGTTGAACCGGGACAGGGGTACGTGGAGCAGTACTTC.

The V and J genes are TRBV27 and TRBJ2-2; TRBD1 might be the D (9 bases). V lost 5 bases, J lost 3 bases, and 25 bases lay in between. This CDR3 is 19 amino acids long. Germline loops: CDR1 MNHEY, CDR2 SMNVEV (reference sequence). CDR3 residues: CASSKGTGWTSWYTGELFF. DNA for the CDR3: TGTGCCAGCAGTAAGGGGACAGGGTGGACTAGCTGGTACACCGGGGAGCTGTTTTTT.

The V gene is TRBV15, the J gene TRBJ2-2, with TRBD2 identical over 7 bases. CDR1 is LNHNV, CDR2 YYDKDF, per germline (reference sequence). The CDR3 covers 16 residues. Trimming cost V 1 base and J 0 bases; bases outside gene matches: 2. CDR3 sequence: CATSRVLAANTGELFF. Written as DNA, the CDR3 is TGTGCCACCAGCAGAGTTCTAGCGGCGAACACCGGGGAGCTGTTTTTT.

This chain joins TRBV28 and TRBJ2-1, with 7 bases fitting TRBD2. V was clipped by 6 bases and J by 8 bases; unmatched bases: 7. This CDR3 is 13 amino acids long. Per the germline V gene, CDR1 is MDHEN and CDR2 is SYDVKM. The DNA of the CDR3 is TGTGCCAGCAGGAATAGCGGGTACTATGAGCAGTTCTTC. This gives the protein CASRNSGYYEQFF.

The chain links TRBV3-1 to TRBJ2-1; D may correspond to TRBD1 or TRBD2 (5 bases each). V was clipped by 0 bases and J by 9 bases, with 9 bases between them. Germline values: CDR1 LGHDT, CDR2 YNNKEL (reference sequence). The CDR3 extends over 13 amino acids. The CDR3 nucleotides are TGTGCCAGCAGCCAAGACCCGGGACCTGAGCAGTTCTTC. Translating it yields CASSQDPGPEQFF.

The chain carries TRBV5-1 and TRBJ2-1; D may be TRBD2 (7 bases). CDR1 is SGHRS and CDR2 is YFSETQ in the germline V gene. The CDR3 consists of 15 residues. V lost 2 bases and J 6 bases, leaving 15 bases between the germline ends. In nucleotides, the CDR3 is TGCGCCAGCAGCTTTGGGGGGGCCCGCGGCAATGAGCAGTTCTTC. This codes for CASSFGGARGNEQFF. Supplemented by reference TRBV5-1 and TRBJ2-1, the full variable domain reads KAGVTQTPRYLIKTRGQQVTLSCSPISGHRSVSWYQQTPGQGLQFLFEYFSETQRNKGNFPGRFSGRQFSNSRSEMNVSTLELGDSALYLCASSFGGARGNEQFFGPGTRLTVL.

This clonotype was recorded a few times. The chain recombines TRBV20-1 with TRBJ1-3, with D unclear. The germline V gene has CDR1 DFQATT and CDR2 SNEGSKA (reference sequence). This CDR3 region has 15 residues. Trimming removed 0 bases at V and 8 bases at J, with 17 bases between. The CDR3 DNA reads as TGCAGTGCTAGAGATCTTGGGCTGGGGAGAGACACCATATATTTT. This translates into CSARDLGLGRDTIYF.

This clonotype was counted between two and nine times. V and J are TRBV28 and TRBJ2-5, with D possibly matching TRBD1 (6 bases). Germline CDR1 MDHEN, CDR2 SYDVKM. Deletions cut 4 bases from V and 5 bases from J, with 17 bases between. This CDR3 comprises 15 residues. In DNA, the CDR3 is TGTGCCAGCAGTTCCCTCTACAGGGTTGGGGAGACCCAGTACTTC. Translation: CASSSLYRVGETQYF.

The gene calls are TRBV7-6 and TRBJ1-5; the D is unclear. With 3 bases removed from V and 0 bases from J, the gap between germline ends came to 12 bases. The CDR3 loop spans 16 amino acids. CDR1 and CDR2 (germline): SGHVS, FNYEAQ. The CDR3 protein is CASSLSPGYSNQPQHF. CDR3 coding DNA: TGTGCCAGCAGCTTGTCGCCCGGTTATAGCAATCAGCCCCAGCATTTT. Combining the CDR3 with reference TRBV7-6 and TRBJ1-5 gives the whole variable domain GAGVSQSPRYKVTKRGQDVALRCDPISGHVSLYWYRQALGQGPEFLTYFNYEAQQDKSGLPNDRFSAERPEGSISTLTIQRTEQRDSAMYRCASSLSPGYSNQPQHFGDGTRLSIL.

This clonotype was counted a few times. The CDR3 sequence is CASSLAGQGAGNTIYF. CDR3 sequence (DNA): TGTGCCAGCAGTTTGGCGGGACAGGGGGCGGGGAACACCATATATTTT. The chain couples TRBV28 to TRBJ1-3; 12 bases fit TRBD1. Germline assignment: CDR1 MDHEN and CDR2 SYDVKM. This CDR3 is 16 amino acids long. V dropped 3 bases and J dropped 7; count of bases not matched to a gene: 7.

The chain has TRBV5-1 and TRBJ2-7; no reliable D call. Germline values: CDR1 SGHRS, CDR2 YFSETQ. With 0 bases removed from V and 3 bases from J, the gap between germline ends came to 13 bases. There are 15 residues in the CDR3. Here the CDR3 reads CASSLGVLANYEQYF. Here the CDR3 DNA reads TGCGCCAGCAGCTTGGGAGTTCTCGCGAACTACGAGCAGTACTTC.

The rearrangement joins TRBV5-1 to TRBJ2-7, with 10 bases aligning to TRBD1. V gave up 5 bases and J gave up 3 bases; unmatched junction bases: 5. CDR1 and CDR2 (germline): SGHRS, YFSETQ. The CDR3 extends over 14 amino acids. The CDR3 nucleotides read TGCGCCAGCAGAGCGGGACAGGGGCACTACGAGCAGTACTTC. Translated: CASRAGQGHYEQYF. Variable domain in full (rest from reference TRBV5-1 and TRBJ2-7): KAGVTQTPRYLIKTRGQQVTLSCSPISGHRSVSWYQQTPGQGLQFLFEYFSETQRNKGNFPGRFSGRQFSNSRSEMNVSTLELGDSALYLCASRAGQGHYEQYFGPGTRLTVT.

The chain employs TRBV5-1 and TRBJ2-1; D gene unclear. CDR1 and CDR2 from the germline V gene are SGHRS and YFSETQ. V was shortened by 9 bases and J by 2 bases, with 21 bases between the two germline ends. This CDR3 comprises 16 residues. CDR3 amino acids: CAIRRDLTIPYNEQFF. The DNA for the CDR3 is TGCGCCATAAGACGAGACCTTACCATCCCCTACAATGAGCAGTTCTTC.

CDR3 DNA: TGTGCCAGCAGCCCTATCAGGGGGCGTTTGAGCTCCTACGAGCAGTACTTC. This encodes CASSPIRGRLSSYEQYF. The J gene is TRBJ2-7, the V gene TRBV11-2; 8 bases align to TRBD1. Germline V gene data show CDR1 as SGHAT and CDR2 as FQNNGV. The CDR3 is 17 amino acids. The ends lost 5 bases at V and 0 bases at J; junction bases unmatched: 12.

CDR3 DNA sequence: TGTGCCAGCAGCCCCCGAATTATACACTGGACTGAGCAGTTCTTC. It yields the protein CASSPRIIHWTEQFF. V usage is TRBV12-3 or TRBV12-4 and J usage is TRBJ2-1; D unresolved. The CDR3 has 15 amino acids. The V end lost 6 bases, the J end lost 9 bases, and 21 bases lay between the germline ends.

J is TRBJ2-1 and V is TRBV7-2, with 10 bases lining up with TRBD2. With V trimmed by 5 bases and J by 4 bases, 5 bases remained unmatched. The CDR3 loop spans 15 amino acids. CDR1 and CDR2 (germline): SGHTA, FQGNSA. The CDR3, as DNA: TGTGCCAGCAGCACCACTAGCGGGAATTACAATGAGCAGTTCTTC. Its translation is CASSTTSGNYNEQFF.

The V and J genes are TRBV5-1 and TRBJ1-4; unclear D gene. Germline loops: CDR1 SGHRS, CDR2 YFSETQ. This CDR3 region has 14 residues. Trimming removed 0 bases from V and 5 bases from J, with 8 bases in between. The CDR3 nucleotides are TGCGCCAGCAGCTTGGGCCAGGCGAATGAAAAACTGTTTTTT. Translating gives CASSLGQANEKLFF.

The chain carries TRBV5-6 and TRBJ2-1, with D perhaps TRBD2 (5 bases). The CDR3 is 12 amino acids. Trimming took 2 bases from V and 9 from J, leaving 9 bases between them. CDR1 is SGHDT, CDR2 YYEEEE, per germline. Here the CDR3 reads CASSLREIEQFF. Here the CDR3 DNA reads TGTGCCAGCAGCTTACGGGAAATTGAGCAGTTCTTC.

The V and J genes are TRBV4-1 and TRBJ2-7, with D possibly being TRBD1 or TRBD2 (7 bases each). Germline lookup yields CDR1 MGHRA and CDR2 YSYEKL. Trimming pared 2 bases from V and 5 bases from J, leaving 19 bases between. The CDR3 is 16 amino acids. This CDR3 reads CASSQTPGGGRDEQYF. The CDR3 bases are TGCGCCAGCAGCCAAACCCCAGGGGGGGGACGAGACGAGCAGTACTTC.

This clonotype has more than one count but fewer than ten. The chain has TRBV20-1 and TRBJ1-2, with D unclear. CDR3 length equals 11 residues. Trimming cost V 1 base and J 6 bases, with 6 bases left between them. Germline CDR1 DFQATT, CDR2 SNEGSKA (reference sequence). The CDR3, as DNA: TGCAGTGCTAGAGGGAGGAATGGCTACACCTTC. This codes for CSARGRNGYTF.

J is TRBJ2-3 and V is TRBV20-1; D may be TRBD2 (5 bases). Germline-derived CDR1 and CDR2 are DFQATT and SNEGSKA (reference sequence). The CDR3 length is 14 residues. V lost 3 bases to trimming and J lost 0 bases, with 10 bases between them. CDR3 protein: CSASIGGSTDTQYF. The CDR3, as DNA: TGCAGTGCTAGCATCGGCGGGAGCACAGATACGCAGTATTTT.

This rearrangement joins TRBV28 to TRBJ2-2; tentatively, D is TRBD1 or TRBD2 (5 bases each). V was clipped by 8 bases and J by 7 bases, with 11 bases between them. Per the germline V gene, CDR1 is MDHEN and CDR2 is SYDVKM. CDR3 length: 12 amino acids. Written as DNA, the CDR3 is TGTGCCAGCCGGGACCCATTCGGGGAGCTGTTTTTT. It encodes CASRDPFGELFF.

The chain has TRBV5-1 and TRBJ2-1; 7 bases are shared with TRBD2. The germline gives CDR1 SGHRS, CDR2 YFSETQ. This CDR3 is 15 amino acids long. J was trimmed by 9 bases and V by 5 bases; bases with no gene match: 14. This chain's CDR3 is CASSPRAGLLGEQFF. For the CDR3, the DNA is TGCGCCAGCAGTCCCCGAGCGGGACTGCTTGGTGAGCAGTTCTTC. The full variable domain, rest sourced from reference TRBV5-1 and TRBJ2-1, is KAGVTQTPRYLIKTRGQQVTLSCSPISGHRSVSWYQQTPGQGLQFLFEYFSETQRNKGNFPGRFSGRQFSNSRSEMNVSTLELGDSALYLCASSPRAGLLGEQFFGPGTRLTVL.

This clonotype was detected many times. In DNA form, the CDR3 reads TGCGCCAGCAGCACACAGGGTACCCACGAGCAGTACTTC. As protein: CASSTQGTHEQYF. V usage is TRBV5-1 and J usage is TRBJ2-7; D is perhaps TRBD1 (6 bases). V gave up 4 bases and J gave up 5 bases, with 13 bases separating them. Germline CDR1 and CDR2: SGHRS and YFSETQ. There are 13 residues in the CDR3. Supplemented by reference TRBV5-1 and TRBJ2-7, the full variable domain reads KAGVTQTPRYLIKTRGQQVTLSCSPISGHRSVSWYQQTPGQGLQFLFEYFSETQRNKGNFPGRFSGRQFSNSRSEMNVSTLELGDSALYLCASSTQGTHEQYFGPGTRLTVT.

This clonotype came up a few times. The chain is built from TRBV20-1 and TRBJ2-7; D might be TRBD1 (5 bases). V lost 0 bases and J 9 bases, leaving 15 bases between the germline ends. CDR1 is DFQATT and CDR2 is SNEGSKA in the germline V gene (reference sequence). The CDR3 covers 13 residues. The CDR3 protein is CSARDRRQTPQYF. CDR3 coding DNA: TGCAGTGCTAGAGATCGCCGACAGACACCGCAGTACTTC.

This chain links TRBV12-3 or TRBV12-4 with TRBJ2-1, with 9 bases aligning to TRBD2. Germline trimming cut 3 bases from V and 7 bases from J; bases unmatched to any gene: 7. The CDR3 totals 15 residues. CDR3 DNA: TGTGCCAGCAGTTTCCGTCTAGCGGGAAGGAATGAGCAGTTCTTC. Translated, it gives CASSFRLAGRNEQFF.

This clonotype was counted only a few times. The V call is TRBV12-3 or TRBV12-4, the J call TRBJ2-1; 9 bases are shared with TRBD2. Trimming at V came to 5 bases and at J to 4 bases, leaving 6 bases not matched to a gene. The CDR3 consists of 15 residues. The CDR3 region is CASSAGLAPYNEQFF. DNA for the CDR3: TGTGCCAGCAGTGCTGGACTAGCGCCGTACAATGAGCAGTTCTTC.

This clonotype occurred a few times. The chain couples TRBV14 to TRBJ2-7; D is undetermined. The CDR3 totals 14 residues. Germline V CDR1 and CDR2: SGHDN, FVKESK. Trimming cost V 4 bases and J 2 bases, with 12 bases left between them. This CDR3 reads CASSPLSQPYEQYF. The CDR3 coding sequence is TGTGCCAGCAGCCCGCTGAGCCAACCCTACGAGCAGTACTTC.

This chain uses TRBV15 with TRBJ2-4; 11 bases line up with TRBD2. The CDR3 is 15 amino acids. Germline CDR1 reads LNHNV; CDR2 reads YYDKDF (reference sequence). Losses at the gene ends were 3 bases for V and 7 bases for J; bases not matched to a gene: 5. The CDR3 loop reads CATSRALAGENIQYF. The CDR3, as DNA: TGTGCCACCAGCAGGGCACTAGCGGGAGAGAACATTCAGTACTTC.

The chain combines TRBV20-1 with TRBJ2-7; TRBD1 is a possible D gene (5 bases). Germline CDR1 and CDR2: DFQATT and SNEGSKA (reference sequence). The CDR3 has 12 amino acids. The V end lost 4 bases, the J end lost 4 bases, and 11 bases lay between the germline ends. The CDR3 coding sequence is TGCAGTGCTAAGAGACAGTCTTACGAGCAGTACTTC. Its protein is CSAKRQSYEQYF.

This clonotype was seen more than once but under ten times. This chain links TRBV7-9 with TRBJ2-1, with TRBD2 matching over 9 bases. The germline CDR1 and CDR2 sequences are SEHNR and FQNEAQ (reference sequence). This CDR3 spans 16 amino acids. The J segment lost 8 bases and the V segment lost 3 bases, leaving 11 bases of the junction unmatched. The CDR3 reads CASSLEAGGPFDEQFF. CDR3 in DNA: TGTGCCAGCAGCTTGGAGGCGGGAGGGCCGTTTGATGAGCAGTTCTTC. Drawing the rest from reference TRBV7-9 and TRBJ2-1, the complete variable domain is DTGVSQNPRHKITKRGQNVTFRCDPISEHNRLYWYRQTLGQGPEFLTYFQNEAQLEKSRLLSDRFSAERPKGSFSTLEIQRTEQGDSAMYLCASSLEAGGPFDEQFFGPGTRLTVL.